This TCR beta chain stems from a study of blood T cell repertoires in COVID-19. Across the study: T cells, B-cell-depleted T cells, or PBMCs supplied cDNA or gDNA.

Per the study methods: Amplification of reference gene primers provided the estimated nucleated cell counts. Assay: immunoSEQ multiplex PCR; the TCRdb copy retains only in-frame clones and omits some. The DNA was the basis for D and trimming; V, J and clone size are from that table. The sample lists 300,000 to 400,000 clones, around 92% occurring once. One Seattle source followed patients from active infection through their disease course. The CDR3 sequence is 16 residues long. The germline gives CDR1 MNHNY, CDR2 SVGAGI (reference sequence). Trimming pared 5 bases from V and 2 bases from J, leaving 17 bases between.

What was sequenced was peripheral blood. The gene calls are TRBV6-6 and TRBJ2-3; possibly TRBD2 for D (6 bases). The clonotype comes from a young woman with COVID-19, enrolled during active disease. The CDR3 loop reads CASSPPFSGNTDTQYF. The CDR3 nucleotides read TGTGCCAGCAGTCCCCCTTTTAGCGGAAACACAGATACGCAGTATTTT.